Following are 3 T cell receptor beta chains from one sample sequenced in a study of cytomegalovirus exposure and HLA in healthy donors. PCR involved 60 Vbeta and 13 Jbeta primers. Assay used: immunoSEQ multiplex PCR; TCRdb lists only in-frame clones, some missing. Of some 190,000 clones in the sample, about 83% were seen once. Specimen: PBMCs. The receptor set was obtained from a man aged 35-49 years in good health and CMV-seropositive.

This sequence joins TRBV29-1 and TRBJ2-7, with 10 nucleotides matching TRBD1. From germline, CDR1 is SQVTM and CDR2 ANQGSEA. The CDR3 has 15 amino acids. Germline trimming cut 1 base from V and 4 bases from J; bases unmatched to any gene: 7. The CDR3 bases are TGCAGCGTTGAAGGAGGGACAGGGGTTGGTTACGAGCAGTACTTC. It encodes CSVEGGTGVGYEQYF.

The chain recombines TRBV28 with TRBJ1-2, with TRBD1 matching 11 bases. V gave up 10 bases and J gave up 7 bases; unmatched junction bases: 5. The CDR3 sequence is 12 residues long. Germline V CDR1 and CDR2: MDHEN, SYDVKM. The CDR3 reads CATGQGAGGYTF. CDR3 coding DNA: TGTGCCACCGGACAGGGGGCCGGTGGCTACACCTTC.

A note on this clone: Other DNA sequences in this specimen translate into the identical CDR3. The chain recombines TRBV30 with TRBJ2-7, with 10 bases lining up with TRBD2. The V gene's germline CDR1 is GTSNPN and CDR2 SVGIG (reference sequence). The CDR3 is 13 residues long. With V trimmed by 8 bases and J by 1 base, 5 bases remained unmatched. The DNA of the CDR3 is TGTGCCGGGCTAGCGGGGGATTCCTACGAGCAGTACTTC. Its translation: CAGLAGDSYEQYF. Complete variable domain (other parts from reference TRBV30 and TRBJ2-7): SQTIHQWPATLVQPVGSPLSLECTVEGTSNPNLYWYRQAAGRGLQLLFYSVGIGQISSEVPQNLSASRPQDRQFILSSKKLLLSDSGFYLCAGLAGDSYEQYFGPGTRLTVT.